This T cell receptor (beta chain) was recorded in a study of T cell changes during pregnancy in multiple sclerosis. TCRdb keeps only in-frame clones here, not all; method: immunoSEQ multiplex PCR. The sample records tens of thousands of clones, 90% to 95% being singletons. Per germline, CDR1 SEHNR and CDR2 FQNEAQ (reference sequence). Trimming stripped 2 bases from V and 5 bases from J, with 18 bases between. The CDR3 loop spans 16 amino acids. The chain has TRBV7-9 and TRBJ2-5, with D possibly being TRBD2 (6 bases). The sequenced sample was CD8+ T cells from peripheral blood mononuclear cells, obtained after pregnancy. This TCR was recovered from a female donor with multiple sclerosis, enrolled in a pregnancy study. Written as DNA, the CDR3 is TGTGCCAGCAGCTTATTCCCGGCGGAGGGGAGGGAGACCCAGTACTTC. Translated: CASSLFPAEGRETQYF.